Following are 23 T cell receptor beta chains from one sample sequenced in a study of blood T cell repertoires in COVID-19. TCRdb's table, derived via immunoSEQ multiplex PCR, lists solely in-frame clones and lacks some. The repertoire holds about 120,000 clones, with roughly 90% as singletons. Material: peripheral blood. The source is a man between 60 and 70 years old with COVID-19, enrolled during active disease.

This sequence joins TRBV18 and TRBJ2-4, with 8 nucleotides matching TRBD1. The CDR3 is 14 amino acids. Germline V gene data show CDR1 as KGHSH and CDR2 as LQKENI. The V gene end was trimmed by 3 bases and the J gene end by 4 bases; junction bases not matched to a gene: 2. CDR3 coding DNA: TGTGCCAGCTCACCGACAGGGGATAAAAACATTCAGTACTTC. This translates into CASSPTGDKNIQYF.

This chain joins TRBV28 and TRBJ2-7, with 8 bases lining up with TRBD1. Germline V gene lookup returns CDR1 MDHEN and CDR2 SYDVKM. The CDR3 has 17 residues. V trimming: 5 bases; J trimming: 8 bases; junction bases outside the gene matches: 20. The CDR3: CASSLRKVGTGSRQQYF. The DNA for the CDR3 is TGTGCCAGCAGTCTACGAAAGGTGGGGACAGGCTCCCGTCAGCAGTACTTC.

On this clone itself: The junction shows a germline mismatch at one end, possibly a read error. The CDR3 region is CASSPMGGDFYNGQFF. The CDR3 DNA sequence: TGTGCCAGCAGCCCCATGGGGGGGGATTTTTACAATGGGCAGTTCTTC. This rearrangement joins TRBV7-8 to TRBJ2-1; 7 bases align to TRBD2. This CDR3 is 16 amino acids long. The germline V gene encodes CDR1 SGHVS and CDR2 FQNEAQ.

Here the CDR3 reads CATSGGTANYGYTF. Written as DNA, the CDR3 is TGTGCCACCAGTGGTGGGACAGCCAACTATGGCTACACCTTC. The rearrangement joins TRBV24-1 to TRBJ1-2; 7 bases agree with TRBD1. The CDR3 loop spans 14 amino acids. J gave up 2 bases and V 5 bases, and 4 bases lay outside the gene matches. Germline CDR1 is KGHDR and CDR2 is SFDVKD.

The chain recombines TRBV30 with TRBJ2-1; maybe TRBD2 (5 bases). Trimming took 7 bases from V and 0 from J, leaving 13 bases between them. CDR3 length equals 14 residues. Germline lookup yields CDR1 GTSNPN and CDR2 SVGIG (reference sequence). The CDR3 sequence: CASEPGGSYNEQFF. In nucleotides, the CDR3 is TGTGCCTCAGAACCTGGAGGCTCCTACAATGAGCAGTTCTTC.

This clone was recorded once. The genes are TRBV10-3 and TRBJ1-2; D unclear. CDR1 and CDR2 (germline): ENHRY, SYGVKD. The CDR3 is made up of 13 amino acids. Trimming pared 0 bases from V and 8 bases from J, leaving 10 bases between. The CDR3 DNA reads as TGTGCCATCAGTGAGTCGACGGGAAGAGGCTACACCTTC. This sequence encodes CAISESTGRGYTF.

The chain carries TRBV7-8 and TRBJ1-6; D is perhaps TRBD1 (5 bases). V was clipped by 5 bases and J by 5 bases, with 16 bases between them. Looked up from germline, CDR1 is SGHVS and CDR2 is FQNEAQ. The CDR3 has 16 amino acids. For the CDR3, the DNA is TGTGCCAGCAGCCGGCGGCCGGGACTGGATAATTCACCCCTCCACTTT. Translated, it gives CASSRRPGLDNSPLHF.

The chain is built from TRBV2 and TRBJ1-4; 8 bases fit TRBD1. The trim removed 6 bases at V and 6 bases at J, leaving 12 bases unmatched. The CDR3 spans 16 residues. The germline V gene has CDR1 SNHLY and CDR2 FYNNEI. CDR3 in amino acids: CASSANRGEVYEKLFF. DNA of the CDR3: TGTGCCAGCAGCGCCAACAGGGGGGAGGTTTATGAAAAACTGTTTTTT.

The genes are TRBV25-1 and TRBJ2-5, with 9 bases identical to TRBD1. CDR1 and CDR2 (germline): MGHDK, SYGVNS. V gave up 2 bases and J gave up 4 bases; unmatched junction bases: 8. There are 16 residues in the CDR3. CDR3 DNA: TGTGCCAGCAGTGAAGGCAACAGGGGGCGTGGAGAGACCCAGTACTTC. It is translated as CASSEGNRGRGETQYF.

The chain uses TRBV4-1 and TRBJ1-4; 7 bases are a match to TRBD1. Looked up from germline, CDR1 is MGHRA and CDR2 is YSYEKL. Trimming cost V 2 bases and J 0 bases; bases outside gene matches: 6. This CDR3 contains 17 residues. DNA of the CDR3: TGCGCCAGCAGCCAACCCAGGGACAGATCAACTAATGAAAAACTGTTTTTT. This gives the protein CASSQPRDRSTNEKLFF.

The V call is TRBV27, the J call TRBJ1-5, with 8 bases lining up with TRBD1. V lost 6 bases to trimming and J lost 0 bases; unmatched junction nucleotides: 7. Germline lookup yields CDR1 MNHEY and CDR2 SMNVEV (reference sequence). The CDR3 covers 16 residues. Here the CDR3 reads CASRPGQAYSNQPQHF. The CDR3 DNA is TGTGCCAGCAGACCGGGACAGGCGTATAGCAATCAGCCCCAGCATTTT.

The rearrangement joins TRBV27 to TRBJ2-1; the match to TRBD2 covers 7 bases. CDR1 and CDR2 (germline): MNHEY, SMNVEV (reference sequence). The CDR3 covers 14 residues. V gave up 8 bases and J gave up 4 bases; unmatched junction bases: 8. CDR3 residues: CASRRDYHYNEQFF. CDR3 DNA sequence: TGTGCCAGCCGGCGGGACTACCATTACAATGAGCAGTTCTTC.

The rearrangement uses TRBV5-1 and TRBJ2-7, with D possibly being TRBD2 (5 bases). The CDR3 runs to 14 residues. The germline V gene has CDR1 SGHRS and CDR2 YFSETQ. V shed 0 bases and J shed 7 bases, with 14 bases lying between them. CDR3 in amino acids: CASSLGSSTREQYF. In DNA, the CDR3 is TGCGCCAGCAGCTTGGGCAGTTCTACTAGAGAGCAGTACTTC.

The rearrangement joins TRBV5-1 to TRBJ2-7; 9 bases are a match to TRBD1. V shed 4 bases and J 5 bases; nucleotides not matched to a gene: 4. CDR1 and CDR2 (germline): SGHRS, YFSETQ. The CDR3 sequence is 13 residues long. DNA for the CDR3: TGCGCCAGCAGCCTACAGGGGGCTGACGAGCAGTACTTC. This encodes CASSLQGADEQYF.

This clone was seen just once. This chain uses TRBV6-6 with TRBJ1-2; 10 nucleotides match TRBD1. The V segment lost 4 bases and the J segment 7 bases; nucleotides outside the gene matches: 6. The CDR3 sequence is 14 residues long. CDR1 and CDR2 from the germline V gene are MNHNY and SVGAGI (reference sequence). The CDR3 sequence is CASSSRQGAGGYTF. The CDR3, as DNA: TGTGCCAGCAGTTCTCGACAGGGGGCAGGTGGCTACACCTTC.

The chain has TRBV28 and TRBJ2-2, with D possibly being TRBD1 (6 bases). Trimming removed 1 base from V and 6 bases from J, with 12 bases in between. This CDR3 is 15 amino acids long. Germline values: CDR1 MDHEN, CDR2 SYDVKM. The CDR3 region has the DNA TGTGCCAGCAGTTTATCCCTAGACAGGTCCGGGGAGCTGTTTTTT. As protein: CASSLSLDRSGELFF.

This sequence joins TRBV5-1 and TRBJ1-1; 7 bases fit TRBD1. This CDR3 region has 12 residues. CDR1 is SGHRS and CDR2 is YFSETQ in the germline V gene. The J segment lost 7 bases and the V segment lost 4 bases, leaving 4 bases of the junction unmatched. CDR3 loop: CASSATGVEAFF. The CDR3, as DNA: TGCGCCAGCAGCGCCACAGGGGTTGAAGCTTTCTTT.

This chain uses TRBV27 with TRBJ2-1; a weak D match, TRBD2 (5 bases). Germline assignment: CDR1 MNHEY and CDR2 SMNVEV (reference sequence). The CDR3 consists of 12 residues. The germline V and J ends were trimmed by 6 bases and 9 bases, with 12 bases remaining between them. This chain's CDR3 is CASSPPRGEQFF. CDR3 nucleotide sequence: TGTGCCAGCAGCCCCCCCCGGGGTGAGCAGTTCTTC.

V is TRBV7-9 and J is TRBJ2-3; possibly TRBD2 for D (6 bases). CDR3 length: 15 residues. The V gene's germline CDR1 is SEHNR and CDR2 FQNEAQ (reference sequence). The V end was cut by 2 bases, the J end by 1 base, with 10 bases between. CDR3 residues: CASSLSTRGTDTQYF. The CDR3 DNA reads as TGTGCCAGCAGCTTATCGACTAGGGGCACAGATACGCAGTATTTT.

The CDR3 is CASSYSSQGSNQPQHF. The CDR3 nucleotides are TGTGCCAGCAGTTACTCTTCACAGGGAAGCAATCAGCCCCAGCATTTT. This chain uses TRBV6-5 with TRBJ1-5; tentatively, D is TRBD1 (6 bases). V dropped 0 bases and J dropped 1 base, with 10 bases sitting between them. In germline, CDR1 is MNHEY, CDR2 SVGAGI. The CDR3 has 16 amino acids.

V is TRBV7-2 and J is TRBJ1-1; maybe TRBD1 (6 bases). There are 15 residues in the CDR3. Trimming stripped 5 bases from V and 2 bases from J, with 15 bases between. Germline lookup yields CDR1 SGHTA and CDR2 FQGNSA. CDR3 amino acids: CASSPPGGRNTEAFF. The DNA of the CDR3 is TGTGCCAGCAGCCCTCCGGGGGGCCGTAACACTGAAGCTTTCTTT.

This clone was counted a few times. The rearrangement uses TRBV4-2 and TRBJ1-3; D uncertain. The CDR3 runs 16 residues. V gave up 0 bases and J gave up 0 bases, with 9 bases separating them. In germline, CDR1 is LGHNA, CDR2 YNFKEQ. CDR3 nucleotides: TGTGCCAGCAGCCAAGATCTTCGCAGCTCTGGAAACACCATATATTTT. Its protein is CASSQDLRSSGNTIYF.

In its sample, this clone was seen a few times. This CDR3 reads CASSTGGSEKLFF. The CDR3 DNA sequence: TGTGCCAGCAGCACCGGAGGGAGTGAAAAACTGTTTTTT. V gene TRBV7-6 combines with J gene TRBJ1-4; unclear D gene. Germline CDR1 and CDR2: SGHVS and FNYEAQ. V was cut by 5 bases and J by 7 bases, with 11 bases left in between. This CDR3 has 13 amino acids.